This T cell receptor beta chain was sequenced in a study of CD8 T cells in ankylosing spondylitis. The study, taken as a whole, reports: Significant enrichment of disease-linked clones was reportedly seen in matched ankylosing spondylitis synovial fluid. Reports of some motif variants in reactive arthritis synovial fluid and blood predate this one. One TCR beta motif, made up of several highly homologous variants, appeared characteristic of ankylosing spondylitis blood. Disease-associated clones were CD8+ and fairly uncommon in peripheral blood.

The CDR3 has 15 amino acids. Trimming stripped 5 bases from V and 0 bases from J, with 14 bases between. The TCR beta libraries were generated through quantitative 5'-RACE incorporating molecular barcodes. TCRdb itself ran the 5' RACE reads through MiXCR, one entry per CDR3 protein. The sample yields 450,000 to 550,000 distinct CDR3 sequences, about 5.7% seen once. There are many counts of this clonotype. Its antigen is currently unknown. The TCR originated in a male donor with ankylosing spondylitis. Sequenced input: blood, either unsorted or a sorted T cell fraction (not recorded which). V is TRBV12-3 or TRBV12-4 and J is TRBJ2-7, with D possibly being TRBD1 (6 bases). Here the CDR3 DNA reads TGTGCCAGCAGTATGGACAGTTTAATCTCCTACGAGCAGTACTTC. Residues: CASSMDSLISYEQYF.